The sequence of this TCR beta chain was determined in a study of Graves' ophthalmopathy and Graves' hyperthyroidism. Study information: Hyperthyroidism qualified as stable when ophthalmopathy did not develop within 18 months of follow-up. Study-wide findings and caveats: Most thyroid clonotypes with frequency above 0.001 were detected in blood too. A classifier, a 13-signature model, separated ophthalmopathy from stable hyperthyroidism with about 88% sensitivity and 75% to 83% specificity.

V shed 4 bases, J shed 4 bases, and the junction held 3 bases outside the gene matches. The length of the CDR3 is 14 residues. Germline loops: CDR1 SGHRS, CDR2 YFSETQ. The study amplified TCR beta CDR3 regions using RNA transcripts. Second-round multiplex PCR followed a first-round RT-PCR using HTBI primers. TCRdb analysed the multiplex PCR reads with MiXCR anew, one entry per CDR3 protein. The table includes over a million distinct CDR3 sequences, about 35% detected once. This clonotype was observed at least ten times. Its specificity is unknown. Diagnoses were established from clinical symptoms, serum thyroxine, TRAb, thyroid ultrasound and orbital computed tomography.

Sequenced material: peripheral blood or thyroid tissue (not recorded which). This clonotype was obtained from an adult man with Graves' hyperthyroidism. The chain joins TRBV5-1 to TRBJ1-1; 11 positions agree with TRBD1. The CDR3 DNA sequence: TGCGCCAGCAGCGAGGGACAGGGGGGCACTGAAGCTTTCTTT. Its translation: CASSEGQGGTEAFF.